These T cell receptor beta chains were read from a single sample in a study of early stage breast cancer tumors. Clones were sequenced by immunoSEQ multiplex PCR, and TCRdb holds only the in-frame ones, with some missing. The table lists over 4,500 clones, 61% of them singletons. The material sequenced was breast tumor tissue. Receptors originate from a person aged 45-60 years with breast cancer. Each CDR3 is given with its conserved first and last residue. Fields, in order: V gene, D gene, J gene, clone size, CDR3 protein, CDR3 DNA. A D gene is named only where the DNA matches it firmly. Clone size appears in some rows only: once, few, many, or a class for an expanded clone.

TRBV6-5	.	TRBJ2-7	.	CASSPNAYEQYF	TGTGCCAGCAGTCCGAACGCCTACGAGCAGTACTTC
TRBV27	TRBD1	TRBJ1-4	.	CASSLFGTGATNEKLFF	TGTGCCAGCAGTTTATTCGGGACAGGGGCAACTAATGAAAAACTGTTTTTT
TRBV11-2	.	TRBJ2-7	few	CASSLSSAQGGYEQYF	TGTGCCAGCAGCTTATCCTCGGCCCAGGGTGGATACGAGCAGTACTTC
TRBV6-1	.	TRBJ1-5	.	CASTRSLDNQPQHF	TGTGCCAGCACTAGGTCCCTGGACAATCAGCCCCAGCATTTT
TRBV11-3	TRBD1	TRBJ2-7	.	CASSLSKERDRPTGQYF	TGTGCCAGCAGCTTGAGCAAAGAAAGGGACAGGCCGACCGGGCAGTACTTC
TRBV5-1	.	TRBJ2-1	.	CASSGYLGVDNEQFF	TGCGCCAGCAGCGGATATCTGGGTGTCGACAATGAGCAGTTCTTC
TRBV4-1	TRBD2	TRBJ2-7	.	CASSPGTSGRASLF	TGCGCCAGCAGCCCCGGGACTAGCGGGAGGGCCTCACTCTTC
TRBV19	.	TRBJ2-1	.	CASTTPGQKNNEQFF	TGTGCCAGTACGACCCCGGGACAAAAGAACAATGAGCAGTTCTTC
TRBV7-2	TRBD2	TRBJ2-3	.	CASSLEPGGGGTDTQYF	TGTGCCAGCAGCTTAGAGCCTGGCGGGGGGGGCACAGATACGCAGTATTTT
TRBV10-3	TRBD1	TRBJ1-2	.	CAISDTPGGQAVYGYTF	TGTGCCATCAGTGACACTCCGGGGGGACAGGCCGTCTATGGCTACACCTTC
TRBV18	TRBD2	TRBJ2-7	.	CASSYGGGSFPSYEQYF	TGTGCCAGCTCATACGGCGGCGGGAGTTTCCCCTCCTACGAGCAGTACTTC
TRBV7-2	.	TRBJ2-2	.	CASSSIRGRGYTGELFF	TGTGCCAGCAGCTCTATTAGGGGGCGGGGGTACACCGGGGAGCTGTTTTTT
TRBV7-2	.	TRBJ1-1	few	CASSFTGMNTEAFF	TGTGCCAGCAGCTTTACAGGGATGAACACTGAAGCTTTCTTT
TRBV18	.	TRBJ1-1	.	CASSEGVGGPEAFF	TGTGCCAGCTCAGAGGGCGTAGGGGGTCCTGAAGCTTTCTTT
TRBV5-5	.	TRBJ1-1	few	CASSFRVTNTEAFF	TGTGCCAGCAGCTTCCGGGTGACGAACACTGAAGCTTTCTTT
TRBV27	.	TRBJ2-6	.	CASSLQGSGANVLTF	TGTGCCAGCAGTTTGCAAGGCTCTGGGGCCAACGTCCTGACTTTC
TRBV11-2	TRBD1	TRBJ2-3	.	CASSLRGQGLTDTQYF	TGTGCCAGCAGCTTGAGAGGACAGGGTTTGACAGATACGCAGTATTTT
TRBV5-6	.	TRBJ1-1	.	CASSSELTVNTEAFF	TGTGCCAGCAGTTCCGAGTTGACAGTGAACACTGAAGCTTTCTTT
TRBV11-2	TRBD1	TRBJ1-5	.	CASSLTGVTGSNQPQHF	TGTGCCAGCAGCTTAACAGGGGTCACTGGGTCGAATCAGCCCCAGCATTTT
TRBV5-1	TRBD1	TRBJ1-2	.	CASSPGTGMHGYTF	TGCGCCAGCAGCCCCGGGACAGGGATGCATGGCTACACCTTC
TRBV5-8	.	TRBJ2-5	few	CASTLGAAETQYF	TGTGCCAGCACCCTAGGGGCCGCGGAGACCCAGTACTTC
TRBV7-2	TRBD1	TRBJ1-5	.	CASSPSGGSQPQHF	TGTGCCAGCAGCCCCTCAGGGGGCAGTCAGCCCCAGCATTTT
TRBV28	TRBD2	TRBJ2-5	few	CASSGLAGVVETQYF	TGTGCCAGCAGTGGCCTAGCGGGAGTCGTCGAGACCCAGTACTTC
TRBV12-5	TRBD1	TRBJ1-1	.	CASGLATGRTEAFF	TGTGCTAGTGGTTTGGCGACAGGGCGAACTGAAGCTTTCTTT
TRBV19	.	TRBJ1-5	.	CASRYNEGGYNQPQHF	TGTGCCAGTAGATATAATGAGGGGGGTTACAATCAGCCCCAGCATTTT
TRBV9	.	TRBJ2-2	.	CASSVGGNTGELFF	TGTGCCAGCAGCGTAGGGGGGAACACCGGGGAGCTGTTTTTT
TRBV9	.	TRBJ2-1	few	CASSDGQGEQFF	TGTGCCAGCAGCGACGGCCAGGGGGAGCAGTTCTTC
TRBV5-6	.	TRBJ1-6	medium-sized	CASSLGRNNSPLHF	TGTGCCAGCAGCTTGGGACGGAATAATTCACCCCTCCACTTT
TRBV27	.	TRBJ2-1	.	CASRIRGAFNEQFF	TGTGCCAGCAGGATACGGGGAGCCTTCAATGAGCAGTTCTTC
TRBV7-6	TRBD2	TRBJ2-7	.	CASSTSLGRGPYEQYF	TGTGCCAGCAGCACCTCGCTGGGGAGGGGACCCTACGAGCAGTACTTC
TRBV19	.	TRBJ1-5	few	CASSMMHRGNQPQHF	TGTGCCAGTAGTATGATGCACAGGGGCAATCAGCCCCAGCATTTT
TRBV19	.	TRBJ2-1	.	CASSIGANNEQFF	TGTGCCAGTAGTATAGGGGCGAACAATGAGCAGTTCTTC
TRBV5-5	TRBD1	TRBJ1-1	.	CASSFGTGEAEAFF	TGTGCCAGCAGCTTTGGGACAGGGGAGGCTGAAGCTTTCTTT
TRBV27	TRBD1	TRBJ2-7	.	CASSSYQGASYEQYF	TGTGCCAGCAGTTCATATCAGGGGGCCTCCTACGAGCAGTACTTC
TRBV27	.	TRBJ2-2	.	CASRGSLNTGELFF	TGTGCCAGCAGGGGCAGCCTAAACACCGGGGAGCTGTTTTTT
TRBV2	TRBD1	TRBJ1-4	.	CARGIRGPIATNEKLFF	TGTGCCAGGGGAATCAGGGGGCCTATTGCAACTAATGAAAAACTGTTTTTT
TRBV4-3	.	TRBJ1-1	.	CASSQDAKGNTEAFF	TGCGCCAGCAGCCAAGATGCGAAAGGGAACACTGAAGCTTTCTTT
TRBV9	.	TRBJ2-1	.	CASSVSGYNEQFF	TGTGCCAGCAGCGTAAGTGGCTACAATGAGCAGTTCTTC
TRBV6-5	.	TRBJ1-2	once	CASSKGQFSYGYTF	TGTGCCAGCAGTAAAGGACAGTTCTCCTATGGCTACACCTTC
TRBV19	.	TRBJ2-5	.	CASSIGSGGETQYF	TGTGCCAGTAGTATAGGGTCGGGCGGGGAGACCCAGTACTTC
TRBV7-9	.	TRBJ1-5	medium-sized	CASSLAVSGGSNQPQHF	TGTGCCAGCAGCTTAGCGGTGTCAGGAGGGAGCAATCAGCCCCAGCATTTT
TRBV11-2	.	TRBJ1-1	.	CASSLATSTEAFF	TGTGCCAGCAGCTTAGCCACGAGCACTGAAGCTTTCTTT
TRBV19	.	TRBJ2-5	few	CASSIIPGTRMDF	TGTGCCAGTAGTATTATTCCGGGTACCAGGATGGACTTC
TRBV29-1	TRBD2	TRBJ2-1	.	CSVEEMREGPWNEQFF	TGCAGCGTTGAGGAAATGCGGGAGGGCCCGTGGAATGAGCAGTTCTTC
TRBV6-1	TRBD2	TRBJ2-3	.	CASSEIAGGTDTQYF	TGTGCCAGCAGCGAAATAGCGGGGGGGACAGATACGCAGTATTTT
TRBV5-1	TRBD1	TRBJ2-5	.	CASSPYADRGETQYF	TGCGCCAGCAGCCCGTATGCGGACAGGGGAGAGACCCAGTACTTC
TRBV6-5	.	TRBJ1-4	.	CASIGGPGEKLFF	TGTGCCAGCATTGGGGGTCCTGGGGAAAAACTGTTTTTT
TRBV10-3	.	TRBJ2-5	.	CAISVRFEHQGGTQYF	TGTGCCATCAGTGTGCGTTTTGAGCACCAGGGCGGGACCCAGTACTTC
TRBV18	TRBD2	TRBJ2-3	.	CASSLAGSTDTQYF	TGTGCCAGCTCCTTAGCGGGATCCACAGATACGCAGTATTTT
TRBV25-1	TRBD1	TRBJ1-1	medium-sized	CASGQGLNTEAFF	TGTGCCAGCGGACAGGGGTTGAACACTGAAGCTTTCTTT
TRBV19	.	TRBJ1-2	.	CASSISDSYGYTF	TGTGCCAGTAGTATCTCAGACAGCTATGGCTACACCTTC
TRBV10-3	.	TRBJ2-7	large	CAISGGDTTYEQYF	TGTGCCATCAGTGGGGGGGACACGACCTACGAGCAGTACTTC
TRBV16	.	TRBJ1-6	once	CASSPLLKSPLHF	TGTGCCAGCAGCCCATTATTGAAATCACCCCTCCACTTT